This T cell receptor (beta chain) was recorded in a study of beta chain features in type 1 diabetes. Every isolated RNA sample was fully reverse transcribed, so sequencing captured expressed TCRB transcripts. Naive, central memory and regulatory T cell samples yielded a few million reads on average. Generated by immunoSEQ multiplex PCR, the TCRdb table keeps only in-frame clones and is missing some. The table records hundreds of thousands of clones, around 15% of them present only once. Study-wide findings and caveats: TCRB CDR3 length was moderately but significantly reduced in all four CD4+ subsets of Type 1 diabetes patients. For patients, the naive, central memory and Treg TCRB repertoires appeared more alike than for healthy donors.

Sorting of CD4+ naive, central memory, regulatory and stem cell-like memory cells was performed via CD45RO/CCR7/CD25/CD127/CD95/CD27. Purities in excess of 95% were seen in all sorted populations. The CDR3 is made up of 17 amino acids. After removal of 3 bases from V and 0 bases from J, the junction contained 10 bases not matched to a gene. Germline CDR1 reads MGHDK; CDR2 reads SYGVNS. This clone has a handful of counts. The antigen is undetermined. The clonotype was recovered from a man between 18 and 29 years old with type 1 diabetes. The chain combines TRBV25-1 with TRBJ1-2, with 7 bases fitting TRBD1. Sequencing was carried out using naive CD4+ T cells from blood. CDR3: CASSDSPGQSTNYGYTF. The CDR3 coding sequence is TGTGCCAGCAGTGATTCTCCGGGACAGTCAACTAACTATGGCTACACCTTC.